The sequence of this T cell receptor (beta chain) was determined in a study of cytomegalovirus exposure and HLA in healthy donors. PCR was performed using 60 Vbeta and 13 Jbeta primers. TCRdb's copy holds only in-frame clones and misses some; the assay was immunoSEQ multiplex PCR. The sample lists under 150,000 clones, 60% to 80% occurring once. As for this clone: One junction end does not reproduce the germline sequence, and a read error may be involved.

The sequencing input was PBMCs. The TCR sequence derives from a man aged 50 to 59 in good health and CMV-seronegative.

The CDR3, as DNA: TGTGCTAGCAGCTCTGGCGGGAGCACAGATACGCAGTATTTT. Amino acids: CASSSGGSTDTQYF. The V and J genes are TRBV7-7 and TRBJ2-3; D might be TRBD2 (5 bases). This CDR3 contains 14 residues. Looked up from germline, CDR1 is SSHAT and CDR2 is FNYEAQ (reference sequence).